A single sample is the source of the 15 T cell receptor beta chains below, sequenced in a study of T cells in localized non-small cell lung cancer. The data were produced by immunoSEQ multiplex PCR, yet TCRdb's version contains in-frame clones alone and is incomplete. The sample holds 90,000 to 95,000 clones; approximately 91% are singletons and the top ten take roughly 4%. Source: PBMCs, taken before any cancer treatment. These receptors were collected from a woman aged 35 to 75 with stage II squamous cell lung carcinoma.

CDR3 DNA: TGCGCCAGCAGCTTGTTCGGCGACTTCGCCCTCACTGAAGCTTTCTTT. Its protein product is CASSLFGDFALTEAFF. V and J are TRBV5-1 and TRBJ1-1; no clear D. The germline gives CDR1 SGHRS, CDR2 YFSETQ. The CDR3 runs to 16 residues. V dropped 1 base and J dropped 4 bases, with 17 bases sitting between them. Full variable domain (missing parts from reference TRBV5-1 and TRBJ1-1): KAGVTQTPRYLIKTRGQQVTLSCSPISGHRSVSWYQQTPGQGLQFLFEYFSETQRNKGNFPGRFSGRQFSNSRSEMNVSTLELGDSALYLCASSLFGDFALTEAFFGQGTRLTVV.

The CDR3 region is CASSRDREEEAFF. The CDR3 bases are TGTGCCAGTAGTAGGGACAGGGAGGAGGAAGCTTTCTTT. This chain joins TRBV19 and TRBJ1-1; TRBD1 aligns across 9 bases. Looked up from germline, CDR1 is LNHDA and CDR2 is SQIVND (reference sequence). Trimming at V came to 4 bases and at J to 8 bases, leaving 5 bases not matched to a gene. The CDR3 consists of 13 residues. Complete variable domain (other parts from reference TRBV19 and TRBJ1-1): DGGITQSPKYLFRKEGQNVTLSCEQNLNHDAMYWYRQDPGQGLRLIYYSQIVNDFQKGDIAEGYSVSREKKESFPLTVTSAQKNPTAFYLCASSRDREEEAFFGQGTRLTVV.

V is TRBV5-6 and J is TRBJ1-2; D call uncertain. Trimming cost V 0 bases and J 8 bases, with 8 bases left between them. The germline CDR1 and CDR2 sequences are SGHDT and YYEEEE. CDR3 size: 12 residues. CDR3 bases: TGTGCCAGCAGCTTGGGCGGGAAAGGCTACACCTTC. Translating gives CASSLGGKGYTF.

This clone was counted a single time. The CDR3 here is CASYIRGGELFF. The CDR3 DNA sequence: TGTGCCAGCTATATCCGGGGCGGGGAGCTGTTTTTT. The J gene is TRBJ2-2, the V gene TRBV6-6; D is possibly TRBD2 (5 bases). The germline gives CDR1 MNHNY, CDR2 SVGAGI (reference sequence). Between the trimmed V and J ends, which lost 8 bases and 7 bases, there was a span of 11 bases. The CDR3 totals 12 residues.

The J gene is TRBJ1-2, the V gene TRBV28; 10 nucleotides match TRBD1. The germline CDR1 and CDR2 sequences are MDHEN and SYDVKM. V dropped 3 bases and J dropped 8; count of bases not matched to a gene: 12. CDR3 length: 16 amino acids. The CDR3 loop is CASSFWDRGLAMGYTF. The CDR3 nucleotides read TGTGCCAGCAGTTTTTGGGACAGGGGACTTGCTATGGGCTACACCTTC.

J is TRBJ2-1 and V is TRBV14; no definite D call. The germline V gene encodes CDR1 SGHDN and CDR2 FVKESK. The CDR3 runs to 14 residues. Trimming stripped 6 bases from V and 12 bases from J, with 21 bases between. CDR3 protein: CASSYPGAYVRQFF. In nucleotides, the CDR3 is TGTGCCAGCAGTTATCCCGGAGCGTACGTCAGGCAGTTCTTC.

In its sample, this clone was seen once. The chain links TRBV2 to TRBJ1-2, with D uncertain. The CDR3 length is 13 residues. Germline V gives CDR1 SNHLY, CDR2 FYNNEI. V was cut by 4 bases and J by 4 bases, with 10 bases left in between. The CDR3 protein is CASSVGSGYGYTF. In DNA, the CDR3 is TGTGCCAGCAGTGTTGGGTCAGGCTATGGCTACACCTTC.

The genes are TRBV27 and TRBJ1-2; possibly TRBD1 for D (5 bases). There are 14 residues in the CDR3. Trimming removed 5 bases at V and 4 bases at J, with 14 bases between. Germline V gives CDR1 MNHEY, CDR2 SMNVEV (reference sequence). The CDR3 nucleotides read TGTGCCAGCAGTCTTCGTCAAGACAGCTATGGCTACACCTTC. Its protein is CASSLRQDSYGYTF.

J is TRBJ2-3 and V is TRBV11-2; TRBD2 is a possible D gene (6 bases). Trimming took off 4 bases at V and 4 bases at J, with 15 bases between the two ends. This CDR3 has 15 amino acids. CDR1 and CDR2 from the germline V gene are SGHAT and FQNNGV. CDR3 in amino acids: CASSSVGGVADTQYF. CDR3 nucleotide sequence: TGTGCCAGCAGCTCCGTGGGGGGAGTGGCAGATACGCAGTATTTT.

The J gene is TRBJ1-1, the V gene TRBV7-9, with D possibly being TRBD1 (5 bases). Germline V lookup: CDR1 SEHNR, CDR2 FQNEAQ (reference sequence). The CDR3 runs 13 residues. V gave up 8 bases and J gave up 0 bases, with 10 bases separating them. The CDR3 loop reads CASQGLLNTEAFF. The CDR3 DNA sequence: TGTGCCAGCCAGGGACTGTTGAACACTGAAGCTTTCTTT.

This sequence joins TRBV6-6 and TRBJ1-2, with TRBD1 as a possible D gene (6 bases). V was pared by 6 bases and J by 4 bases, with 21 bases between. CDR3 length: 16 amino acids. Per germline, CDR1 MNHNY and CDR2 SVGAGI (reference sequence). The CDR3 spells CASRFTSDRVLYGYTF. DNA for the CDR3: TGTGCCAGCAGATTTACGTCGGACAGAGTTCTCTATGGCTACACCTTC.

V is TRBV6-6 and J is TRBJ1-4; 9 bases match TRBD1. Looked up from germline, CDR1 is MNHNY and CDR2 is SVGAGI (reference sequence). With 5 bases clipped from V and 7 bases from J, the junction kept 8 bases outside the gene matches. This CDR3 contains 15 residues. CDR3 nucleotides: TGTGCCAGCAGTAACGGACAGGGGAAGGGTGAAAAACTGTTTTTT. It codes for CASSNGQGKGEKLFF.

This chain uses TRBV30 with TRBJ2-5; the D is unclear. In germline, CDR1 is GTSNPN, CDR2 SVGIG (reference sequence). Trimming shortened V by 3 bases and J by 5 bases, and 4 bases separated the two germline ends. The CDR3 is made up of 10 amino acids. The CDR3 region has the DNA TGTGCCTGGAGCCGGGAGACCCAGTACTTC. Protein: CAWSRETQYF. The whole variable domain, remainder taken from reference TRBV30 and TRBJ2-5, is SQTIHQWPATLVQPVGSPLSLECTVEGTSNPNLYWYRQAAGRGLQLLFYSVGIGQISSEVPQNLSASRPQDRQFILSSKKLLLSDSGFYLCAWSRETQYFGPGTRLLVL.

V and J are TRBV14 and TRBJ2-7; 7 bases line up with TRBD1. The CDR3 spans 14 residues. Germline V gene data show CDR1 as SGHDN and CDR2 as FVKESK. J gave up 4 bases and V 4 bases, and 7 bases lay outside the gene matches. The CDR3 region is CASSRYRGSYEQYF. The CDR3 DNA follows: TGTGCCAGCAGCCGCTACAGGGGTAGTTACGAGCAGTACTTC.

A few counts support this clone. V gene TRBV9 combines with J gene TRBJ2-5, with TRBD2 matching over 15 bases. The ends lost 4 bases at V and 5 bases at J; junction bases unmatched: 6. CDR3 length: 16 amino acids. Germline lookup yields CDR1 SGDLS and CDR2 YYNGEE. CDR3 residues: CASSSGLAGGLETQYF. The CDR3, as DNA: TGTGCCAGCAGCTCCGGACTAGCGGGGGGGCTTGAGACCCAGTACTTC.